Each of the 13 T cell receptor beta chains below was sequenced from the same sample in a study of cytomegalovirus exposure and HLA in healthy donors. TCRdb keeps only in-frame clones here, not all; method: immunoSEQ multiplex PCR. The table lists about 130,000 clones, approximately 84% of them singletons. What was sequenced was PBMCs. These receptors were obtained from a man under 40 in good health and CMV-seropositive.

V and J are TRBV2 and TRBJ1-3; D is uncertain. The CDR3 runs to 14 residues. V shed 2 bases and J shed 0 bases, with 5 bases lying between them. CDR1 and CDR2 from the germline V gene are SNHLY and FYNNEI. The CDR3 bases are TGTGCCAGCAGTGAAAATAGCTCTGGAAACACCATATATTTT. It is translated as CASSENSSGNTIYF.

The chain is built from TRBV7-3 and TRBJ2-3, with D perhaps TRBD2 (6 bases). Germline V gives CDR1 SGHTA, CDR2 FQGTGA. The CDR3 has 15 residues. V was shortened by 5 bases and J by 3 bases, with 15 bases between the two germline ends. The CDR3 spells CASSPQGGTTDTQYF. The CDR3 nucleotides read TGTGCCAGCAGCCCCCAGGGCGGGACGACAGATACGCAGTATTTT.

The CDR3 DNA reads as TGTGCCAGCAGCTTAGGAGGCCAGGGAGGAGGCGAGCAGTACTTC. Its protein product is CASSLGGQGGGEQYF. The chain links TRBV11-3 to TRBJ2-7; weak D call: TRBD2 (6 bases). Germline V CDR1 and CDR2: SGHNT, YENEEA. V lost 1 base and J lost 6, with 16 bases in between. This CDR3 is built from 15 residues.

This clone was observed a few times. The V gene is TRBV29-1, the J gene TRBJ2-5; D call uncertain. The CDR3 runs to 13 residues. V lost 6 bases, J lost 2 bases, and 13 bases lay in between. CDR1 and CDR2 from the germline V gene are SQVTM and ANQGSEA. DNA for the CDR3: TGCAGCGTGGAGACGCCAATTCAAGAGACCCAGTACTTC. Amino acids: CSVETPIQETQYF.

The V and J genes are TRBV6-5 and TRBJ1-1; D gene ambiguous. The CDR3 has 13 amino acids. Between the trimmed V and J ends, which lost 0 bases and 8 bases, there was a span of 10 bases. In germline, CDR1 is MNHEY, CDR2 SVGAGI. The CDR3 DNA sequence: TGTGCCAGCAGTTACTCGACGGGGAAAGAAGCTTTCTTT. Amino acid sequence: CASSYSTGKEAFF.

This chain connects TRBV5-1 to TRBJ2-1; 7 bases align to TRBD2. This CDR3 is built from 16 residues. The junction had 14 bases not matched to a gene; V was cut back by 6 bases and J by 5 bases. The V gene's germline CDR1 is SGHRS and CDR2 YFSETQ. In DNA form, the CDR3 reads TGCGCCAGCACCCTTGGCCCCGGGACTACCAACAATGAGCAGTTCTTC. This gives the protein CASTLGPGTTNNEQFF.

The chain joins TRBV18 to TRBJ2-2; the D is unclear. V lost 2 bases, J lost 2 bases, and 12 bases lay in between. Germline V gene data show CDR1 as KGHSH and CDR2 as LQKENI. The CDR3 runs to 16 residues. Here the CDR3 DNA reads TGTGCCAGCTCACCAGAGCAGGCAGCTAACACCGGGGAGCTGTTTTTT. Its translation: CASSPEQAANTGELFF.

The rearrangement uses TRBV11-2 and TRBJ1-1; possible D gene TRBD1, 5 bases. Looked up from germline, CDR1 is SGHAT and CDR2 is FQNNGV. There are 13 residues in the CDR3. The V end was cut by 4 bases, the J end by 6 bases, with 12 bases between. DNA of the CDR3: TGTGCCAGCAGCTCGGGGGAGGGAGCTGAAGCTTTCTTT. Protein sequence: CASSSGEGAEAFF.

This clone showed up just once. The chain uses TRBV29-1 and TRBJ1-1; 11 bases match TRBD1. V lost 8 bases to trimming and J lost 0 bases; unmatched junction nucleotides: 11. The CDR3 runs 16 residues. Germline V gives CDR1 SQVTM, CDR2 ANQGSEA. CDR3 loop: CSSAGTGGYMNTEAFF. CDR3 coding DNA: TGCAGCTCAGCAGGGACAGGGGGATACATGAACACTGAAGCTTTCTTT.

The V and J genes are TRBV7-9 and TRBJ1-1; weak D call: TRBD1 (5 bases). Trimming shortened V by 5 bases and J by 1 base, and 8 bases separated the two germline ends. The CDR3 loop spans 13 amino acids. Germline CDR1 is SEHNR and CDR2 is FQNEAQ (reference sequence). The CDR3 loop is CASSGGTNTEAFF. The CDR3 DNA reads as TGTGCCAGCAGCGGGGGGACGAACACTGAAGCTTTCTTT.

V gene TRBV5-4 combines with J gene TRBJ2-2, with 10 bases identical to TRBD2. The V and J ends lost 2 bases and 5 bases, in that order; junction bases with no gene match: 6. The germline V gene has CDR1 SGHNT and CDR2 YYREEE (reference sequence). This CDR3 has 16 residues. CDR3 sequence: CASSFSSGRGTGELFF. The DNA for the CDR3 is TGTGCCAGCAGCTTTTCCAGCGGGAGGGGAACCGGGGAGCTGTTTTTT.

V and J are TRBV6-5 and TRBJ1-6; 10 bases are shared with TRBD1. The germline V gene encodes CDR1 MNHEY and CDR2 SVGAGI. CDR3 length: 14 residues. With V trimmed by 6 bases and J by 9 bases, 5 bases remained unmatched. The CDR3 nucleotides are TGTGCCAGCAGGGGGACAGGGGAATTTTCACCCCTCCACTTT. Amino acid sequence: CASRGTGEFSPLHF.

This clone was detected once. The rearrangement joins TRBV6-5 to TRBJ1-2; D is unclear. CDR3 length: 11 amino acids. Trimming removed 4 bases at V and 5 bases at J, with 5 bases between. CDR1 MNHEY and CDR2 SVGAGI come from the germline V gene. CDR3 protein: CASSSVYGYTF. The CDR3 region has the DNA TGTGCCAGCAGTTCCGTTTATGGCTACACCTTC.